This T cell receptor (beta chain) is drawn from a study of blood T cell repertoires in COVID-19. This table comes from immunoSEQ multiplex PCR, and its TCRdb copy is limited to in-frame clones, with some not included. The data hold 300,000 to 500,000 clones, with around 89% observed a single time. Participants came from about two dozen US areas, aged roughly 18 to 90 years. The CDR3 loop spans 15 amino acids. Germline-derived CDR1 and CDR2 are SGHDT and YYEEEE. V was shortened by 1 base and J by 0 bases, with 7 bases between the two germline ends. Sequencing was performed on PBMCs or T cells enriched from blood (not recorded which). The chain is built from TRBV5-6 and TRBJ1-4, with D perhaps matching TRBD1 (6 bases). The receptor's source is a woman aged 25 to 45 with acute COVID-19. CDR3 loop: CASSLQGPTNEKLFF. In nucleotides, the CDR3 is TGTGCCAGCAGCTTGCAGGGGCCAACTAATGAAAAACTGTTTTTT.